A single sample is the source of the 20 T cell receptor beta chains below, sequenced in a study of shared clonotypes between healthy human individuals. Assay: immunoSEQ multiplex PCR; the TCRdb copy retains only in-frame clones and omits some. The sample consists of 1.6 million or so clones, around 98.5% of them appearing once. The sequencing input was naive CD4+ T cells sorted from blood. Documented subset: CD45RA+ positively selected. These receptors were taken from a man aged 25-40 years in good health.

V usage is TRBV27 and J usage is TRBJ2-1, with 8 bases matching TRBD2. This CDR3 is built from 15 residues. After removal of 6 bases from V and 7 bases from J, the junction contained 11 bases not matched to a gene. Germline CDR1 reads MNHEY; CDR2 reads SMNVEV (reference sequence). The CDR3 loop reads CASSLAGILGNEQFF. CDR3 nucleotides: TGTGCCAGCAGCTTAGCGGGGATACTTGGGAATGAGCAGTTCTTC.

This chain uses TRBV10-3 with TRBJ1-3; D is uncertain. Per germline, CDR1 ENHRY and CDR2 SYGVKD. This CDR3 is built from 14 residues. The V end was cut by 6 bases, the J end by 0 bases, with 9 bases between. CDR3 bases: TGTGCCATCAGCTTCATGAGCTCTGGAAACACCATATATTTT. Translating it yields CAISFMSSGNTIYF.

V is TRBV28 and J is TRBJ2-1, with TRBD1 identical over 7 bases. Germline trimming cut 6 bases from V and 8 bases from J; bases unmatched to any gene: 4. Germline V lookup: CDR1 MDHEN, CDR2 SYDVKM. This CDR3 has 12 residues. As DNA, the CDR3 is TGTGCCAGCAGCCCGACAGGGTATGAGCAGTTCTTC. Its protein is CASSPTGYEQFF.

The chain is built from TRBV7-3 and TRBJ2-3, with 7 nucleotides matching TRBD2. The CDR3 is made up of 16 amino acids. Germline CDR1 SGHTA, CDR2 FQGTGA. V lost 6 bases, J lost 0 bases, and 9 bases stayed unmatched. The CDR3 DNA reads TGTGCCAGCAGTTCTGGACTAGAAAGGAGCACAGATACGCAGTATTTT. This gives the protein CASSSGLERSTDTQYF.

This clone was picked up one time. CDR3 DNA sequence: TGTGCCAGCAGTGAACCCGGGGGGGGGTCCCAGCATTTT. Protein: CASSEPGGGSQHF. The J gene is TRBJ1-5, the V gene TRBV25-1; maybe TRBD1 (5 bases). The V gene lost 2 bases and the J gene lost 11 bases, with 13 bases spanning the gap. The V gene's germline CDR1 is MGHDK and CDR2 SYGVNS. This CDR3 comprises 13 residues.

The rearrangement links TRBV29-1 to TRBJ2-1; 11 bases line up with TRBD2. The CDR3 contains 15 residues. Germline assignment: CDR1 SQVTM and CDR2 ANQGSEA. The J segment lost 8 bases and the V segment lost 8 bases, leaving 14 bases of the junction unmatched. The CDR3: CSLIPGLADHDEQFF. CDR3 in DNA: TGCAGCTTAATTCCGGGACTAGCGGATCATGATGAGCAGTTCTTC.

V and J are TRBV5-1 and TRBJ2-3; 11 bases are a match to TRBD2. This CDR3 is built from 15 residues. The germline CDR1 and CDR2 sequences are SGHRS and YFSETQ. J was trimmed by 1 base and V by 6 bases; bases with no gene match: 4. The CDR3 sequence is CASIPGLAGTDTQYF. In DNA form, the CDR3 reads TGCGCCAGCATTCCGGGACTAGCGGGCACAGATACGCAGTATTTT.

The chain couples TRBV27 to TRBJ2-3; 11 nucleotides line up with TRBD1. The germline V gene has CDR1 MNHEY and CDR2 SMNVEV (reference sequence). Trimming took 4 bases from V and 5 from J; bases not matched to a gene: 2. The CDR3 consists of 14 residues. CDR3 region: CASSSGQGVDTQYF. CDR3 bases: TGTGCCAGCAGTTCGGGACAGGGGGTAGATACGCAGTATTTT.

The chain combines TRBV29-1 with TRBJ2-5, with D perhaps matching TRBD1 (6 bases). The V end was cut by 7 bases, the J end by 0 bases, with 12 bases between. This CDR3 is built from 13 residues. The germline V gene has CDR1 SQVTM and CDR2 ANQGSEA. This CDR3 is CSAPPGDQETQYF. For the CDR3, the DNA is TGCAGCGCCCCCCCAGGGGACCAAGAGACCCAGTACTTC.

In its sample, this clone was seen once. This chain uses TRBV30 with TRBJ1-3, with D possibly matching TRBD1 (5 bases). The CDR3 runs to 17 residues. The V gene lost 5 bases and the J gene lost 2 bases, with 22 bases spanning the gap. Germline CDR1 GTSNPN, CDR2 SVGIG (reference sequence). The CDR3 reads CAWVKYNQGKTGNTIYF. The CDR3 nucleotides are TGTGCCTGGGTCAAGTACAACCAGGGCAAAACTGGAAACACCATATATTTT.

In the case of this clone: Mismatch with germline at one junction end may stem from a read error. The V gene is TRBV10-1, the J gene TRBJ2-7; D not resolved. The CDR3 is 12 residues long. The germline V gene has CDR1 WNHNN and CDR2 SYGVQD (reference sequence). DNA for the CDR3: TGCGCCAGCAGTGAGAATTCTTACGAGCAGTGCTTC. It specifies CASSENSYEQCF.

The V gene is TRBV6-5, the J gene TRBJ1-3; D gene uncertain. The CDR3 extends over 14 amino acids. V was trimmed by 2 bases and J by 6 bases, leaving 11 bases between them. The germline CDR1 and CDR2 sequences are MNHEY and SVGAGI. The CDR3 here is CASSYGGLKNTIYF. CDR3 sequence (DNA): TGTGCCAGCAGTTACGGTGGACTTAAAAACACCATATATTTT.

V is TRBV11-2 and J is TRBJ2-5; 10 bases match TRBD1. CDR3 length: 15 residues. Germline loops: CDR1 SGHAT, CDR2 FQNNGV. V trimming: 5 bases; J trimming: 5 bases; junction bases outside the gene matches: 8. The DNA for the CDR3 is TGTGCCAGCAGCCTGATAGGGACAGGGGTTGAGACCCAGTACTTC. It codes for CASSLIGTGVETQYF.

The J gene is TRBJ2-7, the V gene TRBV7-8; unclear D gene. V lost 0 bases and J lost 7, with 13 bases in between. There are 14 residues in the CDR3. Germline CDR1 and CDR2: SGHVS and FQNEAQ. CDR3 in DNA: TGTGCCAGCAGCTTAGCTACTTATATATGGGAGCAGTACTTC. Its translation: CASSLATYIWEQYF.

The V gene is TRBV28, the J gene TRBJ2-1, with 11 bases matching TRBD1. Germline CDR1 MDHEN, CDR2 SYDVKM. The CDR3 extends over 16 amino acids. Trimming removed 6 bases from V and 4 bases from J; junction bases left unmatched: 8. The CDR3 spells CASSPRGQGAYNEQFF. The DNA for the CDR3 is TGTGCCAGCAGCCCCAGAGGACAGGGGGCTTACAATGAGCAGTTCTTC.

This clone was seen once. The chain combines TRBV6-5 with TRBJ1-2; D gene uncertain. V was trimmed by 2 bases and J by 6 bases, leaving 7 bases between them. The CDR3 consists of 12 residues. The V gene's germline CDR1 is MNHEY and CDR2 SVGAGI. The CDR3 reads CASSYGNHGYTF. CDR3 nucleotide sequence: TGTGCCAGCAGTTACGGCAATCATGGCTACACCTTC.

As regards this clone: Other DNA sequences in the same sample also yield this CDR3. The V call is TRBV7-2, the J call TRBJ2-2; a possible D gene is TRBD2 (6 bases). CDR1 and CDR2 from the germline V gene are SGHTA and FQGNSA. The V and J ends lost 1 base and 4 bases respectively, with 7 bases between them. This CDR3 spans 14 amino acids. In DNA, the CDR3 is TGTGCCAGCAGCTTAGGGGGAGGCACCGGGGAGCTGTTTTTT. Amino acids: CASSLGGGTGELFF.

This chain connects TRBV10-3 to TRBJ2-3; 9 bases are shared with TRBD2. CDR3 length: 15 amino acids. Looked up from germline, CDR1 is ENHRY and CDR2 is SYGVKD. Losses at the gene ends were 11 bases for V and 4 bases for J; bases not matched to a gene: 13. CDR3 DNA sequence: TGTGCCTTGCAGGGGCGGGAGGGCCTGGCAGATACGCAGTATTTT. Protein sequence: CALQGREGLADTQYF.

The chain links TRBV27 to TRBJ1-2; tentatively, D is TRBD1 (6 bases). V was pared by 6 bases and J by 5 bases, with 13 bases between. CDR1 is MNHEY, CDR2 SMNVEV, per germline (reference sequence). The CDR3 is 13 amino acids. The CDR3: CASSGTPIYGYTF. DNA of the CDR3: TGTGCCAGCAGCGGGACACCAATTTATGGCTACACCTTC.

Remarks on this clone: Other nucleotide sequences from this sample produce the same CDR3. The chain uses TRBV6-1 and TRBJ2-7; 7 bases fit TRBD1. V shed 4 bases, J shed 4 bases, and the junction held 7 bases outside the gene matches. Germline CDR1 reads MNHNS; CDR2 reads SASEGT. The length of the CDR3 is 14 residues. The CDR3 sequence: CASSAAGGTYEQYF. The CDR3 DNA follows: TGTGCCAGCAGTGCGGCAGGGGGTACGTACGAGCAGTACTTC.